This T cell receptor beta chain is from a study of read filtering for tumor transcriptome and immune sequencing (dated by TCRdb to 2019 to 2021). Looking at the study overall: Of the patients in the cohort, around 17 were male and 11 to 15 were female, and their mean age was around 66 years, with a range of about 45 to 90. By revised international staging, 8 or 9 patients were R-ISS I, about 16 were R-ISS II and roughly 7 were R-ISS III. Whole-transcriptome libraries were prepared with the TruSeq RNA Access Library Prep Kit after DNase treatment. Using the same bone marrow samples, the study compared TCR repertoires obtained by targeted immune repertoire sequencing with those obtained by bulk whole-transcriptome sequencing. One main goal was a read-filtering strategy for immune repertoire data, in particular deciding whether clonotypes backed by only one read should be removed. TCR-region mapped reads per sample ranged from about 4.05 to 10.27 million with IR-seq versus only about 85 to 1,300 with RNA-seq.

Results the study describes overall, beyond this receptor: When single-read clonotypes were removed, the proportions of shared clonotypes in IR-seq and RNA-seq correlated more strongly. In IR-seq, around 85% of clonotypes but approximately 4% of total reads were represented by single-read clonotypes, whereas in RNA-seq, less than 75% of clonotypes and more than 35% of reads were represented by single-read clonotypes. Clonotypes were captured by IR-seq at much higher depth and more reliably than by RNA-seq, and smaller IR-seq throughput was sufficient for identification of most shared clonotypes. The sorted CD138-negative fraction was composed of a mixed bone marrow immune population rather than of purified T cells.

Bone marrow was sampled from every patient at the time of active disease. Ficoll-Hypaque density gradient centrifugation was used to isolate bone marrow mononuclear cells. Myeloma plasma cells were removed and CD138-negative cells were collected by negative selection after labeling with CD138 magnetic microbeads on a MACS separator. Flow cytometry on an Attune NxT with CD138 antibodies was used to check the purity of the isolated cells. TRIzol reagent was used to extract total RNA, which was then quantified with a NanoDrop spectrophotometer. Paired RNA-seq and IR-seq were performed on each patient's CD138-negative bone marrow sample. TCR libraries were built from approximately 0.4 ug RNA with the Immunoverse kit, using molecular barcoded adaptors covering alpha/delta and beta/gamma chains. TCR library preparation used the same RNA that was used for transcriptome sequencing. Sequencing of the TCR libraries was done on an Illumina HiSeq 4000 with 2 x 150 cycles. From the authors' description of their analysis: TCR reads were aligned to human V, D, J and C references and assembled into CDR3 clonotypes with MiXCR, including quality filtering and error correction. The tcR package in R was used to analyze clonotype counts and gene usage diversity. For inspection of raw mapping reads, RNA-seq reads were mapped by STAR aligner version 2.5.3a onto GRCh37 of the human genome. To test how sequencing depth affects detected clonotypes, IR-seq fastq files were randomly downsampled with Seqtk 1.3. TCRdb's own reprocessing of the public reads used fastp at Q25 and MiXCR and kept productive beta chains. Entries are consolidated by CDR3 protein sequence, retaining the most common genes and DNA. In this record, the V and J calls reflect TCRdb's handling and not the investigators' own analysis. Counted in this sample were approximately 62,000 distinct CDR3 sequences; roughly 20% of them appeared once. The top ten hold approximately 11% of the sample.

From its cysteine to its phenylalanine, the CDR3 spans 15 amino acids. Only CDR3 DNA is held: 45 bases, read in frame from base 1. Unmatched junction bases come to 5, with V trimmed by 1 base and J by 5 bases. CDR1 LGHDT and CDR2 YNNKEL were looked up in the germline V gene (reference sequence). This clonotype has ten or more counts. It has no known antigen specificity. Base qualities are not recorded, but no much larger clone differs from it by a single base. The sequence derives from a donor at least 40 years old with multiple myeloma. Sequenced input: a population of CD138-negative cells sorted from bone marrow. In light of the paper, this sample's cell subset or site label describes: bone marrow mononuclear cells depleted of CD138+ plasma/myeloma cells by negative magnetic selection. Recombination connected TRBV3-1 to TRBJ2-5, with 9 central nucleotides matching TRBD2. The CDR3 reads CASSQALAGRETQYF. At the DNA level, the sequence is TGTGCCAGCAGCCAAGCTCTAGCGGGAAGGGAGACCCAGTACTTC.